This entry lists 18 T cell receptor beta chains sequenced from one sample in a study of T cell clonotyping in hematopoietic cell transplantation. Only in-frame clones appear in the TCRdb table, and some are missing; sequencing was by immunoSEQ multiplex PCR. This table holds some 9,900 clones, roughly 79% found once. The sample was PBMCs, taken 30 days after allogeneic stem cell transplant. Receptor source: a female patient between 40 and 55 years old who had an allogeneic stem cell transplant from a related donor, so T cells may come from the graft donor. Some clones in this sample may be carry-over from other donors' samples.

This clone has a single count. Other DNA sequences within the sample encode an identical CDR3. This sequence joins TRBV6-5 and TRBJ2-7, with 7 nucleotides matching TRBD2. CDR3 length: 15 amino acids. The V gene end was trimmed by 2 bases and the J gene end by 3 bases; junction bases not matched to a gene: 7. CDR1 is MNHEY and CDR2 is SVGAGI in the germline V gene. Here the CDR3 DNA reads TGTGCCAGCAGTTACGGAGGACTAGGTAGCTACGAGCAGTACTTC. Amino acid sequence: CASSYGGLGSYEQYF.

The J gene is TRBJ1-1, the V gene TRBV11-3; D is possibly TRBD1 (6 bases). V was shortened by 7 bases and J by 7 bases, with 19 bases between the two germline ends. Germline CDR1 SGHNT, CDR2 YENEEA. The CDR3 length is 14 residues. CDR3 nucleotides: TGTGCCAGCAACACCCACGGGGGGCGGAATGAAGCTTTCTTT. It codes for CASNTHGGRNEAFF.

This sequence joins TRBV5-1 and TRBJ2-1; D perhaps matches TRBD1 (6 bases). CDR3 size: 15 residues. Per the germline V gene, CDR1 is SGHRS and CDR2 is YFSETQ. Trimming pared 3 bases from V and 7 bases from J, leaving 17 bases between. The DNA of the CDR3 is TGCGCCAGCAGCTCTGAGTCGGACAGCCCTAATGAGCAGTTCTTC. This encodes CASSSESDSPNEQFF.

The chain uses TRBV30 and TRBJ1-2, with D uncertain. The CDR3 runs 15 residues. Germline CDR1 and CDR2: GTSNPN and SVGIG (reference sequence). Trimming removed 4 bases at V and 7 bases at J, with 22 bases between. CDR3 DNA: TGTGCCTGGACCTTGGGCGGTGTTTTAACTATTGGCTACACCTTC. Amino acids: CAWTLGGVLTIGYTF.

This clone was counted once. The CDR3, as DNA: TGTGCCAGCAAGTTGCGGGCTGGCACAGATACGCAGTATTTT. Protein product: CASKLRAGTDTQYF. This chain connects TRBV2 to TRBJ2-3, with D possibly being TRBD2 (5 bases). Trimming left V 7 bases short and J 1 base short, with 12 bases between. This CDR3 spans 14 amino acids. CDR1 and CDR2 from the germline V gene are SNHLY and FYNNEI.

The genes are TRBV5-6 and TRBJ1-1; no definite D call. Germline CDR1 and CDR2: SGHDT and YYEEEE. Trimming pared 0 bases from V and 6 bases from J, leaving 9 bases between. The CDR3 length is 13 residues. This CDR3 reads CASSLDLGPEAFF. CDR3 DNA: TGTGCCAGCAGCTTGGATCTCGGCCCTGAAGCTTTCTTT.

The chain employs TRBV5-1 and TRBJ1-5; D might be TRBD1 (6 bases). The germline V gene has CDR1 SGHRS and CDR2 YFSETQ. V was clipped by 3 bases and J by 5 bases, with 9 bases between them. The CDR3 is made up of 13 amino acids. The CDR3 sequence: CASSWEGDQPQHF. As DNA, the CDR3 is TGCGCCAGCAGCTGGGAGGGGGATCAGCCCCAGCATTTT.

This chain links TRBV7-6 with TRBJ2-7; TRBD1 matches 7 bases. The J segment lost 0 bases and the V segment lost 5 bases, leaving 7 bases of the junction unmatched. Germline CDR1 reads SGHVS; CDR2 reads FNYEAQ. The CDR3 is 15 amino acids. The CDR3: CASSTRTGSSYEQYF. In nucleotides, the CDR3 is TGTGCCAGCAGCACTCGGACAGGTAGCTCCTACGAGCAGTACTTC.

The J gene is TRBJ1-3, the V gene TRBV27; TRBD1 might be the D (5 bases). Germline V gives CDR1 MNHEY, CDR2 SMNVEV (reference sequence). Trimming left V 5 bases short and J 0 bases short, with 11 bases between. This CDR3 is 15 amino acids long. CDR3 amino acids: CASSPLGHSGNTIYF. The CDR3 DNA follows: TGTGCCAGCAGTCCCTTGGGGCACTCTGGAAACACCATATATTTT.

The chain couples TRBV7-9 to TRBJ1-2; D ambiguous. The V end lost 3 bases, the J end lost 1 base, and 12 bases lay between the germline ends. CDR1 SEHNR and CDR2 FQNEAQ come from the germline V gene (reference sequence). There are 15 residues in the CDR3. CDR3 nucleotide sequence: TGTGCCAGCAGCTTGGGAACAGACTTTAACTATGGCTACACCTTC. Translated, it gives CASSLGTDFNYGYTF.

J is TRBJ1-2 and V is TRBV27, with D possibly TRBD1 on 5 matching bases. Germline CDR1 MNHEY, CDR2 SMNVEV (reference sequence). V gave up 3 bases and J gave up 4 bases, with 9 bases separating them. The CDR3 extends over 13 amino acids. The CDR3 coding sequence is TGTGCCAGCAGTTTCTCAGGGTCCTATGGCTACACCTTC. Its protein is CASSFSGSYGYTF.

With regard to this clone: The sample holds other DNA sequences that translate to the same CDR3. V usage is TRBV5-1 and J usage is TRBJ2-3, with unresolved D. V was pared by 5 bases and J by 3 bases, with 4 bases between. The CDR3 is made up of 11 amino acids. Germline V gene sequence: CDR1 SGHRS, CDR2 YFSETQ. The CDR3 nucleotides are TGCGCCAGCAGATCGACAGATACGCAGTATTTT. This translates into CASRSTDTQYF. Complete variable domain (other parts from reference TRBV5-1 and TRBJ2-3): KAGVTQTPRYLIKTRGQQVTLSCSPISGHRSVSWYQQTPGQGLQFLFEYFSETQRNKGNFPGRFSGRQFSNSRSEMNVSTLELGDSALYLCASRSTDTQYFGPGTRLTVL.

V gene TRBV27 combines with J gene TRBJ2-2, with 8 bases aligning to TRBD2. The V segment lost 8 bases and the J segment 6 bases; nucleotides outside the gene matches: 20. The germline gives CDR1 MNHEY, CDR2 SMNVEV (reference sequence). This CDR3 comprises 18 residues. CDR3 bases: TGTGCCAGCTCGACCCGCGCGGGGGGCGGGCATCACCCCGGGGAGCTGTTTTTT. Protein: CASSTRAGGGHHPGELFF.

The genes are TRBV2 and TRBJ1-1; TRBD1 agrees at 7 bases. V shed 6 bases and J 3 bases; nucleotides not matched to a gene: 7. Germline assignment: CDR1 SNHLY and CDR2 FYNNEI. This CDR3 is built from 14 residues. CDR3 nucleotide sequence: TGTGCCAGCAGAGACAGGGTAGAGGACACTGAAGCTTTCTTT. Encoded protein: CASRDRVEDTEAFF.

This clone has only one observation. The chain is built from TRBV15 and TRBJ2-3; tentatively, D is TRBD1 (6 bases). Germline V CDR1 and CDR2: LNHNV, YYDKDF (reference sequence). The CDR3 totals 16 residues. The ends were cut back, 4 bases at V and 1 base at J, with 15 bases in the middle. CDR3 coding DNA: TGTGCCACCAGCAATGGCGACAGGTCCCGCACAGATACGCAGTATTTT. Its translation is CATSNGDRSRTDTQYF. Using reference TRBV15 and TRBJ2-3 for the parts outside the CDR3, the full variable domain is DAMVIQNPRYQVTQFGKPVTLSCSQTLNHNVMYWYQQKSSQAPKLLFHYYDKDFNNEADTPDNFQSRRPNTSFCFLDIRSPGLGDTAMYLCATSNGDRSRTDTQYFGPGTRLTVL.

The rearrangement links TRBV12-5 to TRBJ1-5; D may be TRBD1 (6 bases). The CDR3 has 16 residues. Germline V lookup: CDR1 LGHNT, CDR2 FRNRAP. V dropped 3 bases and J dropped 2 bases, with 14 bases sitting between them. CDR3 DNA sequence: TGTGCTAGTGGTTTTGGGACACGAAAGGGCAATCAGCCCCAGCATTTT. Protein: CASGFGTRKGNQPQHF.

This chain joins TRBV27 and TRBJ1-1, with 9 bases aligning to TRBD1. The CDR3 sequence is 14 residues long. V gave up 7 bases and J gave up 4 bases; unmatched junction bases: 7. Germline loops: CDR1 MNHEY, CDR2 SMNVEV (reference sequence). The CDR3 protein is CASIGQGSGTEAFF. The CDR3 DNA reads as TGTGCCAGCATCGGACAGGGGTCGGGCACTGAAGCTTTCTTT.

V is TRBV5-6 and J is TRBJ1-1, with unresolved D. CDR3 length equals 13 residues. The germline V and J ends were trimmed by 2 bases and 2 bases, with 7 bases remaining between them. Per the germline V gene, CDR1 is SGHDT and CDR2 is YYEEEE. The CDR3: CASSFSGNTEAFF. Written as DNA, the CDR3 is TGTGCCAGCAGCTTCTCGGGAAACACTGAAGCTTTCTTT.